This T cell receptor (beta chain) was found in a study of T cells in Graves' hyperthyroidism and ophthalmopathy. Study results and limitations: A model of 13 V-J pairs discriminated ophthalmopathy from stable hyperthyroidism. Blood also showed most of the thyroid clonotypes that were expanded above 0.001.

This clonotype was seen only a few times. Its cognate antigen is unknown. The V gene lost 0 bases and the J gene lost 0 bases, with 4 bases spanning the gap. This CDR3 region has 15 residues. Germline V gives CDR1 SGHRS, CDR2 YFSETQ. TCR beta CDR3 region amplification was performed from RNA transcripts. TCR CDR3 regions were first amplified by RT-PCR with HTBI primers. TCRdb reanalysed the multiplex PCR reads using MiXCR and keeps one entry per CDR3 protein. The table includes under 450,000 distinct CDR3 sequences, about 15% detected once. This clonotype originated in a woman under 30 with Graves' hyperthyroidism. The chain combines TRBV5-1 with TRBJ2-6; D not resolved. The sequencing sample was made of blood. CDR3 loop: CASSLDFSGANVLTF. CDR3 DNA sequence: TGCGCCAGCAGCTTGGATTTCTCTGGGGCCAACGTCCTGACTTTC.